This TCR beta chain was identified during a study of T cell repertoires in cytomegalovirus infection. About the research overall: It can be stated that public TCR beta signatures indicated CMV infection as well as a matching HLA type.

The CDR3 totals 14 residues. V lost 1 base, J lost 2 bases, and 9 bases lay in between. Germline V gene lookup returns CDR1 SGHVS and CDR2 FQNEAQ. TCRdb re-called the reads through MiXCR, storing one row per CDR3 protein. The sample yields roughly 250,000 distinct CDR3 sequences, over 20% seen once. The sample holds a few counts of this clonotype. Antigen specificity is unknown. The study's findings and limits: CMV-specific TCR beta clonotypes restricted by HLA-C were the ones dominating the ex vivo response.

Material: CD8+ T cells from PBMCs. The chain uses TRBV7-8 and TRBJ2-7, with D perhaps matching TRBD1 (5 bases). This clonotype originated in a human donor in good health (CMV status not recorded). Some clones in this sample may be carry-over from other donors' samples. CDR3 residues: CASSLGRDPYEQYF. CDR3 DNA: TGTGCCAGCAGCTTAGGCAGGGATCCCTACGAGCAGTACTTC.